The rows below give T cell receptor beta chains drawn from one sample of a study of memory CD4+ T cells and cytomegalovirus serostatus. Clones were sequenced by immunoSEQ multiplex PCR, and TCRdb holds only the in-frame ones, with some missing. The sample includes tens of thousands of clones, about three quarters seen only once; the top ten take under 6%. The material sequenced was memory CD4+ T cells from blood. These receptors were taken from an adult in good health and CMV-seropositive. CDR3s include the opening cysteine and the closing phenylalanine or tryptophan. The order of the fields is D gene, V gene, J gene, clone size, CDR3 DNA, CDR3 protein. D genes are given only for firm matches. Size tells how often a clone was seen (once, few, many) or the class of an expanded clone, and some rows leave it out.

>NA|TRBV30|TRBJ2-7|NA
TGTGCCTGGTCCCTAAGCTACGAGCAGTACTTC
CAWSLSYEQYF
>NA|TRBV19|TRBJ1-4|NA
TGTGCCAGTCTGGATAGCCTCAATAATGAAAAACTGTTTTTT
CASLDSLNNEKLFF
>NA|TRBV28|TRBJ2-3|NA
TGTGCCAGCAGTCCACCGACAGCAGGAGCAGATACGCAGTATTTT
CASSPPTAGADTQYF
>NA|TRBV28|TRBJ2-2|NA
TGTGCCAGCAGTTTAACGGGGTACACCGGGGAGCTGTTTTTT
CASSLTGYTGELFF
>NA|TRBV4-2|TRBJ2-3|NA
TGTGCCAGCAGCCAAGGCAGGACTAGCACAGATACGCAGTATTTT
CASSQGRTSTDTQYF
>TRBD2|TRBV4-1|TRBJ2-5|NA
TGCGCCAGCAGCCAAGAAGGGACTAGCGATGATGTGGGGACCCAGTACTTC
CASSQEGTSDDVGTQYF
>TRBD2|TRBV5-6|TRBJ2-2|NA
TGTGCCAGCAGCTTCCCGACTAGCGGGGGAGCCGGGGAGCTGTTTTTT
CASSFPTSGGAGELFF
>TRBD2|TRBV10-3|TRBJ2-1|NA
TGTGCCATCAGTGTCGGGGGGAACTACAATGAGCAGTTCTTC
CAISVGGNYNEQFF
>NA|TRBV6-6|TRBJ1-6|NA
TGTGCCAGCAGGGCGGCAAGACTTCAGGGGACACCCCTCCACTTT
CASRAARLQGTPLHF
>TRBD1|TRBV28|TRBJ1-5|NA
TGTGCCAGCAGTTTTGGGGCCCGGACAGGGTATAGCAATCAGCCCCAGCATTTT
CASSFGARTGYSNQPQHF
>TRBD2|TRBV5-4|TRBJ2-1|NA
TGTGCCAGCAGCTCCCTGCGGGAGGGATACAATGAGCAGTTCTTC
CASSSLREGYNEQFF
>NA|TRBV14|TRBJ1-2|NA
TGTGCCAGCAGCAGGATACGGAGCCCTAACTATGGCTACACCTTC
CASSRIRSPNYGYTF
>TRBD2|TRBV28|TRBJ2-3|NA
TGTGCCAGCAGTCTTCCTAGCGGGATCAAGGATACGCAGTATTTT
CASSLPSGIKDTQYF
>NA|TRBV6-6|TRBJ2-2|few
TGTGCCAGCGCCTCCATGGGTACCGGGGAGCTGTTTTTT
CASASMGTGELFF
>NA|TRBV18|TRBJ1-4|NA
TGTGCCAGCTCAACAGGCAGTGCAACTAATGAAAAACTGTTTTTT
CASSTGSATNEKLFF
>NA|TRBV5-4|TRBJ2-5|NA
TGTGCCAGCAGCTTGAACAAGGGGGGCCGAGAGACCCAGTACTTC
CASSLNKGGRETQYF
>NA|TRBV27|TRBJ1-2|NA
TGTGCCAGCAGATCCAGTAGGGGAACCTATGGCTACACCTTC
CASRSSRGTYGYTF
>NA|TRBV16|TRBJ2-3|NA
TGTGCCAGCAGCCCCGGGGGGCCGAGCACAGATACGCAGTATTTT
CASSPGGPSTDTQYF
>NA|TRBV5-6|TRBJ2-5|once
TGTGCCAGCACCCGACAGATCCAAGAGACCCAGTACTTC
CASTRQIQETQYF
>NA|TRBV4-2|TRBJ1-4|NA
TGTGCCAGCAGCCAAGATTTGTTGGCAGCCGACCCGGGGGAAAAACTGTTTTTT
CASSQDLLAADPGEKLFF
>NA|TRBV29-1|TRBJ2-3|NA
TGCAGCGTACTAGGGGATACGCAGTATTTT
CSVLGDTQYF
>NA|TRBV4-3|TRBJ2-1|NA
TGCGCCAGCAGCCAAGAATACAGGGTTATCGATGAGCAGTTCTTC
CASSQEYRVIDEQFF
>NA|TRBV19|TRBJ2-7|NA
TGTGCCAGTAGTATTTCCGGGACGAGGAATGTCCCCTACGAGCAGTACTTC
CASSISGTRNVPYEQYF
>TRBD1|TRBV29-1|TRBJ2-5|NA
TGCAGCGTGAATGGACAGGACGGCGGGGAGACCCAGTACTTC
CSVNGQDGGETQYF
>TRBD2|TRBV14|TRBJ2-1|NA
TGTGCCAGCACACCGCTAGCGGGTTCGAATGAGCAGTTCTTC
CASTPLAGSNEQFF
>TRBD2|TRBV5-4|TRBJ2-3|NA
TGTGCCAGCAGCCACGTAAGGACTAGCCACAGCAACACAGATACGCAGTATTTT
CASSHVRTSHSNTDTQYF
>TRBD2|TRBV5-4|TRBJ2-3|NA
TGTGCCAGCAGCCAAGAGAGGAATCTAGCGGGGGGAGCAGATACGCAGTATTTT
CASSQERNLAGGADTQYF
>NA|TRBV30|TRBJ1-6|once
TGTGCCCTGTCGGCAGGGTCGAATTCACCCCTCCACTTT
CALSAGSNSPLHF
>TRBD1|TRBV27|TRBJ2-4|NA
TGTGCCAGCAGTCAGGGACAGATGAAAAACATTCAGTACTTC
CASSQGQMKNIQYF
>TRBD1|TRBV28|TRBJ1-2|NA
TGTGCCAGCACCGGGACAGGGGGCGTAGGCTATGGCTACACCTTC
CASTGTGGVGYGYTF
>NA|TRBV5-4|TRBJ2-2|NA
TGTGCCAGCAGCCCGGGGGCCCACGCGAACACCGGGGAGCTGTTTTTT
CASSPGAHANTGELFF
>NA|TRBV30|TRBJ2-7|NA
TGTGCCTGGAGTGTTGGACATCTTGGCTCCTACGAGCAGTACTTC
CAWSVGHLGSYEQYF
>NA|TRBV5-4|TRBJ2-5|NA
TGTGCCAGCAGCTTGGGTCTGACCCTCGGGGAGACCCAGTACTTC
CASSLGLTLGETQYF
>NA|TRBV6-5|TRBJ2-3|few
TGTGCCAGCAGTCTGAGACGGACAGATACGCAGTATTTT
CASSLRRTDTQYF
>NA|TRBV5-4|TRBJ1-3|NA
TGTGCCAGCAGCTCGGCCGGAAACACCATATATTTT
CASSSAGNTIYF
>NA|TRBV5-4|TRBJ2-5|many
TGTGCCAGCAGGCCCAGGGGCGCGGGTGAGACCCAGTACTTC
CASRPRGAGETQYF
>NA|TRBV29-1|TRBJ1-3|NA
TGCAGCGTTGGGGAAATTAGCGGAAACACCATATATTTT
CSVGEISGNTIYF
>NA|TRBV11-3|TRBJ1-1|NA
TGTGCCAGCAGCTTTCAGGGCGTGAACACTGAAGCTTTCTTT
CASSFQGVNTEAFF
>NA|TRBV27|TRBJ1-4|NA
TGTGCCAGCAGTCCATCCACACGGGGGGGCACTCTAAATGAAAAACTGTTTTTT
CASSPSTRGGTLNEKLFF
>NA|TRBV7-8|TRBJ2-7|once
TGTGCCAGCAGCTTATTTGGAAGACAGGGAGGGCATAACGAGCAGTACTTC
CASSLFGRQGGHNEQYF
>NA|TRBV11-2|TRBJ1-4|NA
TGTGCCAGCAGCACACAGGGTTTTAATGAAAAACTGTTTTTT
CASSTQGFNEKLFF
>NA|TRBV19|TRBJ2-2|medium-sized
TGTGCCAGTAAGGGGGACCTTTACACCGGGGAGCTGTTTTTT
CASKGDLYTGELFF
>TRBD1|TRBV7-2|TRBJ1-2|few
TGTGCCAGCAGCTTCGGACAGGGGAGCTACACCTTC
CASSFGQGSYTF
>TRBD1|TRBV5-6|TRBJ2-7|NA
TGTGCCAGCAGCTTGCAACAGGGGGTCTACGAGCAGTACTTC
CASSLQQGVYEQYF
>NA|TRBV20-1|TRBJ2-7|NA
TGCAGTGCCACCCGGGACTACGAGCAGTACTTC
CSATRDYEQYF
>NA|TRBV2|TRBJ2-7|NA
TGTGCCAGCAGTGATTTGGTAGCCGGCTTGTTGAACGAGCAGTACTTC
CASSDLVAGLLNEQYF
>NA|TRBV10-2|TRBJ1-6|NA
TGCGCCAGCAGTGAGGTCGGGGCTCGGAATAATTCACCCCTCCACTTT
CASSEVGARNNSPLHF
>NA|TRBV19|TRBJ2-3|NA
TGTGCCAGTAGAAGTAGCGGAAACACAGATACGCAGTATTTT
CASRSSGNTDTQYF
>NA|TRBV7-9|TRBJ2-5|NA
TGTGCCAGCAGCTTAGTAGGGGAGACCCAGTACTTC
CASSLVGETQYF
>TRBD1|TRBV28|TRBJ1-1|NA
TGTGCCAGTCTACAGGGGGCAGTCACTGAAGCTTTCTTT
CASLQGAVTEAFF
>TRBD2|TRBV28|TRBJ2-1|NA
TGTGCCAGCAGCCCCAGGCGCGGGAGGTTCGGAGATGAGCAGTTCTTC
CASSPRRGRFGDEQFF
>NA|TRBV6-1|TRBJ2-7|few
TGTGCCAGCAGTGAACGGCAGGGAAAGCTTTACGAGCAGTACTTC
CASSERQGKLYEQYF
>NA|TRBV7-2|TRBJ2-3|NA
TGTGCCAGCAGCCCCAGGAGTACTAGCACAGATACGCAGTATTTT
CASSPRSTSTDTQYF
>NA|TRBV5-6|TRBJ2-1|few
TGTGCCAGCAGCTTGGCCGGGACTTACAATGAGCAGTTCTTC
CASSLAGTYNEQFF